The present TCR beta chain was sequenced within a study of shared clonotypes between healthy human individuals. The data were produced by immunoSEQ multiplex PCR, yet TCRdb's version contains in-frame clones alone and is incomplete. The sample lists roughly 510,000 clones; about 79% were seen once. Germline CDR1 and CDR2: LNHDA and SQIVND (reference sequence). J gave up 4 bases and V 4 bases, and 5 bases lay outside the gene matches. The CDR3 runs 17 residues. Source material: PBMCs. J is TRBJ2-4 and V is TRBV19; TRBD2 aligns across 15 bases. The clonotype comes from a middle-aged woman in good health. Some clones in this sample may be carry-over from other donors' samples. The CDR3 region has the DNA TGTGCCAGTAGTACCAGCGGGACTAGCGGGAGGAAAAACATTCAGTACTTC. This gives the protein CASSTSGTSGRKNIQYF.